This T cell receptor (beta chain) is drawn from a study of shared clonotypes between healthy human individuals. On the study more broadly: CD8 memory received one plate per donor, CD8 naive two, CD4 memory three and CD4 naive three. Points from the study as a whole: Sorted-subset sequencing was shown by rarefaction to be incomplete despite large depth. The represented genetic and exposure-history diversity was limited by the small number of donors.

This CDR3 comprises 14 residues. Germline CDR1 is SGHRS and CDR2 is YFSETQ. The trim removed 3 bases at V and 3 bases at J, leaving 5 bases unmatched. For this clone: Its antigen is unidentified.

Sorted-subset replicate PCR reactions contained 200 to 250 ng DNA, corresponding to approximately 30,000 T cell genomes. Assay: immunoSEQ multiplex PCR; the TCRdb copy retains only in-frame clones and omits some. The repertoire consists of 950,000 to 1,100,000 clones, with approximately 80% occurring once and the leading ten covering roughly 0.61%. The sequence was collected from a man between 18 and 29 years old in good health. Some clones in this sample may be carry-over from other donors' samples. The chain is built from TRBV5-1 and TRBJ2-5; 7 bases line up with TRBD1. Material for sequencing was memory CD4+ T cells from PBMCs. Stated subset: CD45RA-negative fraction. CDR3 sequence reads: CASSSSGTEETQYF. CDR3 DNA: TGCGCCAGCAGCTCCTCCGGGACAGAAGAGACCCAGTACTTC.